This TCR beta chain was sequenced in a study of CD8+ T cells in alopecia areata (dated by TCRdb to 2017 to 2018). In the study overall: To study T cell clonal expansion in alopecia areata, the researchers applied high-throughput TCRbeta sequencing to both the C3H/HeJ mouse model and human patients. TCRbeta CDR3 regions were amplified by immunoSEQ multiplex PCR using 35 Vbeta forward and 13 Jbeta reverse primers. Human TCRbeta sequencing covered scalp tissue and sorted CD4+ and CD8+ peripheral blood T cells from patchy and totalis/universalis alopecia areata patients and healthy controls. RNA was extracted with the PAXgene miRNA kit for fixed scalp, the miRNeasy kit for PBMCs, and the RNeasy kit for mouse skin. Clonality in the scalp was compared among normal scalp (n=4), patchy alopecia areata scalp (n=8), and alopecia totalis/universalis scalp (n=8).

The CDR3 runs 13 amino acids, cysteine and phenylalanine included. Only CDR3 DNA is held: 39 bases, read in frame from base 1. The germline V and J ends show losses of 2 bases and 5 bases respectively, and no gene match explains 4 bases of the junction. CDR1 SGHRS and CDR2 YFSETQ are derived from the germline V gene. Points the paper makes about the study in general: Scalp TCR repertoire analysis is complicated because resident alphabeta T cells in normal human skin are also sequenced, whereas mouse skin is dominated by gammadelta T cells. Shared TCR sequences between patients were less evident than in mice, which may be partly attributable to HLA diversity in the patient population. Higher clonality and more expanded CD8+ clones were observed in lesional scalp than in normal scalp, particularly in alopecia totalis/universalis, a finding suggestive of antigenic drive.

The library was prepared using the immunoSEQ multiplex PCR assay. To provide template for TCR sequencing, every sample had RNA extracted and reverse transcribed into cDNA. SuperScript III was used to make first-strand cDNA, primed with a 2:1 mix of oligo-dT and random hexamers. A synthetic immune receptor repertoire was used to measure amplification bias, and any remaining bias was corrected computationally. The study's own analysis went as follows. After raw reads were preprocessed to remove errors, the CDR3 was defined following IMGT conventions as running from the conserved cysteine to phenylalanine. Clonality was calculated as 1 minus Shannon entropy normalized by log2 of the number of productive unique TCRs. CD4 or CD8 identity of scalp clones was inferred by cross-referencing scalp TCRbeta sequences with sorted blood CD4 and CD8 repertoires. In TCRdb, the immuneACCESS table is reduced to in-frame sequences with V and J assigned. These tables do not hold every clone; where another copy was compared, an unresolved V gene accounts for under half, and the others remain unexplained. V, J and clone size are those of that table, while D and trimming were read from the DNA. This sample is represented by over 150,000 clones; approximately 60% of them were singletons. Nearly 5% of the sample goes to the ten largest clones.

PBMCs were isolated by density centrifugation and stained for CD3, CD4 and CD8, after which CD4+ and CD8+ T cells were sorted on a FACSAria. Scalp biopsies and blood samples were provided by unaffected controls. As concerns this clone: Which antigen it targets is not known. One base away there is no much larger clone; base qualities are not given.

This TCR derives from a human donor in good health. The specimen was CD8+ T cells sorted from blood. The chain joins TRBV5-1 to TRBJ2-7, and TRBD1 matches 7 of the central bases. The DNA is as follows: TGCGCCAGCAGCTTACGACAGGGCCACGAGCAGTACTTC. Its protein product is CASSLRQGHEQYF.